The 5 T cell receptor beta chains presented below share a single source sample, sequenced in a study of blood T cell repertoires in COVID-19 (dated by TCRdb to about 2020). The library relied on the immunoSEQ multiplex PCR assay. Not all clones reach the TCRdb copy of this immuneACCESS table, which keeps in-frame sequences only. Checked studies attribute under half of the gap to unresolved V genes and leave the rest unexplained. The sample yields more than 300,000 clones; about 87% were counted once. The top ten clones comprise roughly 2% of the sample. Sequencing was carried out using PBMCs or T cells enriched from blood (not recorded which). The source of these receptors is a man in his forties in a cohort exposed to, infected with or recovered from COVID-19 (not recorded which).

The chain employs TRBV29-1 and TRBJ2-5, with D possibly TRBD1 on 6 matching bases. The germline gives CDR1 SQVTM, CDR2 ANQGSEA. This CDR3 region has 12 residues. Trimming removed 3 bases at V and 4 bases at J, with 9 bases between. CDR3 sequence: CSVEVGAETQYF. The CDR3 DNA reads as TGCAGCGTTGAGGTGGGGGCAGAGACCCAGTACTTC.

The CDR3 DNA is TGCGCCAGCAGCCCCCGGACAGGCTCCTACGAGCAGTACTTC. It codes for CASSPRTGSYEQYF. V usage is TRBV5-1 and J usage is TRBJ2-7; 7 bases line up with TRBD1. CDR3 length: 14 residues. The V gene end was trimmed by 4 bases and the J gene end by 0 bases; junction bases not matched to a gene: 4. Germline loops: CDR1 SGHRS, CDR2 YFSETQ.

This chain links TRBV15 with TRBJ1-6; TRBD1 matches 9 bases. With 7 bases clipped from V and 6 bases from J, the junction kept 7 bases outside the gene matches. The CDR3 spans 15 residues. Germline CDR1 LNHNV, CDR2 YYDKDF (reference sequence). CDR3 region: CATTDRGRFNSPLHF. The CDR3 DNA reads as TGTGCCACCACGGACAGGGGCCGTTTTAATTCACCCCTCCACTTT.

This sequence joins TRBV3-1 (or the pseudogene TRBV3-2) and TRBJ1-5; D uncertain. This CDR3 region has 14 residues. Germline CDR1 and CDR2: LGHDT and YNNKEL (reference sequence). The ends were cut back, 4 bases at V and 2 bases at J, with 9 bases in the middle. CDR3 DNA: TGTGCCAGCAGCCTTCGGGGTCGCAATCAGCCCCAGCATTTT. Its protein product is CASSLRGRNQPQHF.

This clone occurred a few times. The chain employs TRBV4-1 and TRBJ1-5; D remains ambiguous. This CDR3 is built from 15 residues. Trimming cost V 1 base and J 0 bases, with 7 bases left between them. Per the germline V gene, CDR1 is MGHRA and CDR2 is YSYEKL. DNA of the CDR3: TGCGCCAGCAGCCAAGCAGAGGGTAGCAATCAGCCCCAGCATTTT. This sequence encodes CASSQAEGSNQPQHF.